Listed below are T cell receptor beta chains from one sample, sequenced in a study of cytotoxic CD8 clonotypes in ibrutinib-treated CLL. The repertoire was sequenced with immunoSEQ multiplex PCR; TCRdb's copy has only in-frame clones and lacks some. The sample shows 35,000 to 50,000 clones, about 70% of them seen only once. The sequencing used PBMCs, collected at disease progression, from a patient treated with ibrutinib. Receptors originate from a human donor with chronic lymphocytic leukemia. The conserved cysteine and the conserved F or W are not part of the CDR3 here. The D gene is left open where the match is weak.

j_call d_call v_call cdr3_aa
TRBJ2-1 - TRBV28 ASSFIVRVVNEQF
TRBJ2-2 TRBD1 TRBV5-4 ASSLRTGTANTGELF
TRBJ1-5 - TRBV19 ASSIGAQPQH
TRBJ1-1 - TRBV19 ASSTGRVVDTEAF
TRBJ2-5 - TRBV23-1 ATSGETQY
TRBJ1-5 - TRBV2 ASRITFTQH
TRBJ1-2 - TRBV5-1 ASSLRAALDGYT
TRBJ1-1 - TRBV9 ASSVNINTEAF
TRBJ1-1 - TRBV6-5 ASSGPRNTEAF
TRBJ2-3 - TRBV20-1 RVPTPHTQY
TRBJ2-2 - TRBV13 ASSFGRQINTGELF
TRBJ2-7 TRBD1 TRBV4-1 ASSPPGQGSYEQY
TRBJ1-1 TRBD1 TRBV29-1 SVTGALPLTEAF
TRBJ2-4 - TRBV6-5 ASSFRGAGPNIQY
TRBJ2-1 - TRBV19 ASSIVGNTYNEQF
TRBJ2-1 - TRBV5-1 ASSLIWGRHNYNEQF
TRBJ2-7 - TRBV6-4 ASTPRAYEQY
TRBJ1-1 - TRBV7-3 ASGTGMNTEAF
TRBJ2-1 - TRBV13 ASSSDGGEQF
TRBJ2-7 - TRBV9 ASSVAEAQGEQY
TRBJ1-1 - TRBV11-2 ASSLVLGQGHRNTEAF
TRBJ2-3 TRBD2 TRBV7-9 ASSRELAGVWY
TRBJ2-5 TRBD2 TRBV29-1 SVEGPSGQETQY
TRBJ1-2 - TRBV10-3 AIGGLNNYGYT
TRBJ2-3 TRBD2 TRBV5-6 ASSLPGRPYTQY
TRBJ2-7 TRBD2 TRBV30 AWAGTSGGYEQY
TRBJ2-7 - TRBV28 ASSLSAGVGEQY
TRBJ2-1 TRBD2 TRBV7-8 ASSLELAGWEQF
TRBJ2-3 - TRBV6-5 ASSPTGRPDTQY
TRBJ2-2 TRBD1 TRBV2 ASSSWTGGTGELF
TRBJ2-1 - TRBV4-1 ASSHGVGLMQF
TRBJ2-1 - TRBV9 ASSVEATGVSGEQF